A selection of T cell receptor beta chains follows, all from one sample in a study of shared clonotypes between healthy human individuals. Sequenced by immunoSEQ multiplex PCR; TCRdb stores in-frame clones only, minus some. The sample shows 2 million to 2.5 million clones, roughly 91% of them seen only once. The sequenced material came from naive CD8+ T cells from PBMCs. The source of these receptors is a man younger than 30 in good health. Some clones in this sample may be carry-over from other donors' samples. Each CDR3 is given without its conserved first and last residue.

V gene	J gene	CDR3 protein
TRBV5-1	TRBJ2-7	ATRNDGREQY
TRBV7-6	TRBJ1-5	ASSFTPPQYETDQPQH
TRBV11-2	TRBJ2-2	ATWGASGWNTGELF
TRBV9	TRBJ1-2	ASSVGSGGSGYT
TRBV11-2	TRBJ1-2	ASSLVGRTYT
TRBV6-1	TRBJ2-1	ASSVTGEGYNEQF
TRBV9	TRBJ1-6	ASSKGGTVKDSPLH
TRBV28	TRBJ1-1	ASSFDEGGRTEAF
TRBV19	TRBJ1-5	ASSIRDYNQPQH
TRBV7-8	TRBJ1-2	ASSLSSGQGGYGYT
TRBV19	TRBJ1-2	ASSLGPGYGYT
TRBV7-8	TRBJ2-7	ASSLDAVLAYEQY
TRBV7-2	TRBJ2-7	ASREGSGRMGEQY
TRBV4-1	TRBJ2-7	ASSQVAGSGYEQY
TRBV27	TRBJ1-2	ASSRGGIGYT
TRBV28	TRBJ2-3	ASSPRQGTTDTQY
TRBV6-1	TRBJ1-4	ASSELFLARDLGKLF
TRBV4-1	TRBJ2-1	ASSQDHTLTYNEQF
TRBV4-3	TRBJ2-1	ASSQPAGDNEQF
TRBV7-3	TRBJ2-1	ASSLGAGSGHNEQF
TRBV27	TRBJ1-5	ASSPDLGSGPQH
TRBV27	TRBJ2-7	ASSLSPAGGLYEQY
TRBV9	TRBJ1-4	ASSEGQNEKLF
TRBV5-6	TRBJ1-1	ASSLGESSEAF
TRBV7-9	TRBJ1-1	ASRPQVGDTEAF
TRBV4-1	TRBJ2-7	ASSLGGPKGEQY
TRBV6-1	TRBJ2-2	ASSERLLNTGELF
TRBV11-2	TRBJ2-1	ASSLDYHNEQF
TRBV6-5	TRBJ2-3	ASSYSGGQGADTQY
TRBV27	TRBJ1-5	ASSFAGENQPQH
TRBV11-2	TRBJ1-2	ASSYGTERANYGYT
TRBV2	TRBJ2-7	ASKTGRGGEQY
TRBV19	TRBJ1-1	ASSPRQGARTEAF
TRBV7-9	TRBJ2-1	AIHAATSGESYNEQF
TRBV2	TRBJ1-1	ASSPSLITEAF
TRBV11-2	TRBJ2-3	ASSLLAGGADTQY
TRBV27	TRBJ1-4	ASSSGQVRNEKLF
TRBV27	TRBJ2-3	ASSFRDTDTQY
TRBV9	TRBJ2-2	ASSRAGTGGTGELF
TRBV7-6	TRBJ2-5	ASSTRTSGRQTQY
TRBV7-9	TRBJ2-1	ASSLGYWGNDEQF
TRBV7-9	TRBJ2-2	ASRSPVGTDGELF
TRBV7-8	TRBJ2-7	ASSLVGGTNSYEQY
TRBV5-4	TRBJ2-7	ASSLDRVPYEQY
TRBV15	TRBJ2-7	ATSRAFFGLAGDEQY
TRBV19	TRBJ2-7	ASSIAPRGHSYEQY
TRBV6-1	TRBJ2-5	ASSEAFRALGETQY
TRBV9	TRBJ2-7	ASSVDHTRDPYEQY
TRBV27	TRBJ2-7	ASSLYSSPTIYEQY
TRBV27	TRBJ2-3	ASSLTGMPDTQY
TRBV28	TRBJ1-5	ASSLLTGTRNQPQH
TRBV12-1	TRBJ2-1	ASSFVGGDYNEQF
TRBV27	TRBJ2-7	ASSLVGGGLEQY
TRBV28	TRBJ1-1	ASSPTGVGTEAF
TRBV27	TRBJ2-5	ASSSSGRAQETQY
TRBV28	TRBJ2-1	ASTPGAVYNEQF
TRBV6-5	TRBJ1-1	ASSYSGRATEAF
TRBV28	TRBJ2-5	ASRQDRGETQY
TRBV11-2	TRBJ2-1	ASSIAADTSLLGNEQF
TRBV28	TRBJ2-5	ASSSTDRVRETQY